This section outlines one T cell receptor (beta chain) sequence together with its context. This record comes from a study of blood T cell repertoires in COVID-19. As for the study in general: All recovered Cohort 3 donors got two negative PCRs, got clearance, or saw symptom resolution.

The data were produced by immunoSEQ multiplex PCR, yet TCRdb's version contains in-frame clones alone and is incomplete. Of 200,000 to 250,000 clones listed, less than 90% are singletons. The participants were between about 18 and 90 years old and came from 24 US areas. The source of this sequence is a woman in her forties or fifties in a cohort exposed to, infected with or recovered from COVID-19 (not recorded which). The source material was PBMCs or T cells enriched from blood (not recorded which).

The CDR3 protein is CASSIDGFRQGSGANVLTF. The CDR3 DNA sequence: TGTGCCAGTAGTATAGATGGCTTTCGACAGGGCTCTGGGGCCAACGTCCTGACTTTC. The V and J genes are TRBV19 and TRBJ2-6; 7 bases line up with TRBD1. Germline V gene data show CDR1 as LNHDA and CDR2 as SQIVND (reference sequence). Trimming at V came to 0 bases and at J to 0 bases, leaving 8 bases not matched to a gene. The CDR3 has 19 amino acids.